Below, 15 T cell receptor beta chains from the same sample are listed, as sequenced in a study of T cells expressing NK-cell markers. TCRdb reprocessed the 5' RACE reads, keeping one entry per CDR3 protein, no DNA. Seen in this sample are 350,000 to 450,000 distinct CDR3 sequences; the ten most common clones hold under 6.5%. The sequencing sample was made of blood T cells: a sorted CD56 or NKG2C T cell subset, CD4+ or CD8+ T cells, or bulk PBMC T cells (not recorded which). These receptors all stem from a man aged 18-70 years in good health.

The V and J genes are TRBV5-5 and TRBJ2-2; TCRdb lists TRBD2, though no DNA is available to test this call. The CDR3 covers 16 residues. The germline V gene has CDR1 SGHKS and CDR2 YYEKEE (reference sequence). The CDR3 loop is CASSLVFGTSVGELFF.

The rearrangement uses TRBV25-1 and TRBJ2-3; TCRdb outputs TRBD1, but without DNA this stays unchecked. Germline V gives CDR1 MGHDK, CDR2 SYGVNS. The CDR3 is made up of 14 amino acids. The CDR3 region is CASSEVTGGSTQYF.

The V and J genes are TRBV25-1 and TRBJ2-5; TCRdb's assignment of TRBD1 cannot be checked, as there is no DNA. The CDR3 runs 13 residues. The germline V gene has CDR1 MGHDK and CDR2 SYGVNS. The CDR3 loop reads CASKGGFQETQYF.

The chain uses TRBV11-2 and TRBJ2-3; TCRdb indicates TRBD2, and absent DNA this call remains unverified. Germline CDR1 and CDR2: SGHAT and FQNNGV. The CDR3 is 18 residues long. CDR3: CASSLRDYASGPSDTQYF.

This rearrangement joins TRBV2 to TRBJ1-3. This CDR3 is built from 13 residues. Looked up from germline, CDR1 is SNHLY and CDR2 is FYNNEI. The CDR3 reads CASSAGTGNTIYF.

The J gene is TRBJ2-1, the V gene TRBV6-1; TCRdb reports TRBD1, a call that lacks DNA to check it against. Per germline, CDR1 MNHNS and CDR2 SASEGT. This CDR3 comprises 15 residues. The CDR3 spells CASIKAGANSNEQFF.

V usage is TRBV24-1 and J usage is TRBJ2-1; TCRdb names TRBD1, which stays unverified in the absence of DNA. The germline V gene encodes CDR1 KGHDR and CDR2 SFDVKD. This CDR3 has 13 residues. The CDR3 region is CATSDIDRDEQFF.

The rearrangement joins TRBV6-2 or TRBV6-3 to TRBJ1-2; TCRdb's D gene call, TRBD1, goes unchecked for lack of DNA. Germline CDR1 MNHEY, CDR2 SVGEGT. The CDR3 is 15 amino acids. CDR3 loop: CASSYPQGANYGYTF.

The chain links TRBV5-1 to TRBJ2-1; checking the TCRdb D call of TRBD1 is not possible without DNA. There are 15 residues in the CDR3. Germline V gene data show CDR1 as SGHRS and CDR2 as YFSETQ. The CDR3 reads CASSPAGTQYNEQFF.

The V and J genes are TRBV12-3 or TRBV12-4 and TRBJ1-1. The CDR3 totals 14 residues. Here the CDR3 reads CASSLQALNTEAFF.

The V call is TRBV10-3, the J call TRBJ1-2; no DNA is available, so the TRBD1 call from TCRdb remains unchecked. Germline V lookup: CDR1 ENHRY, CDR2 SYGVKD. The CDR3 is made up of 15 amino acids. This CDR3 reads CAISAGQASAYGYTF.

This chain connects TRBV5-1 to TRBJ2-3; lacking DNA, the TRBD1 call made by TCRdb goes unchecked. Germline loops: CDR1 SGHRS, CDR2 YFSETQ. The length of the CDR3 is 17 residues. The CDR3 loop reads CASSPRTGDSSTDTQYF.

The CDR3 reads CASSLSGQALRGEQFF. V is TRBV12-3 or TRBV12-4 and J is TRBJ2-1; TCRdb lists TRBD1, though no DNA is available to test this call. The CDR3 extends over 16 amino acids.

The rearrangement joins TRBV20-1 to TRBJ2-2; as DNA is missing, the TRBD1 call by TCRdb cannot be tested. This CDR3 spans 17 amino acids. Germline V lookup: CDR1 DFQATT, CDR2 SNEGSKA (reference sequence). The chain's CDR3 is CSASMFESQGARGELFF.

This rearrangement joins TRBV6-2 or TRBV6-3 to TRBJ1-5. Germline loops: CDR1 MNHEY, CDR2 SVGEGT. This CDR3 region has 14 residues. CDR3 protein: CASSLGMGNQPQHF.